These 10 T cell receptor beta chains came from one sample sequenced in a study of T cells in placental villitis. These TCRs' antigens remain unknown. Study-wide results and caveats: Villitis of unknown etiology placentae had higher clonality than controls, median roughly 0.057 versus 0.006.

This was the immunoSEQ v4 assay. The method was immunoSEQ multiplex PCR; TCRdb's version includes in-frame clones alone and lacks a portion of them. The sample includes over a thousand clones, 76% seen only once; the top ten take about 13%. The sequenced sample was placental tissue containing maternal and fetal cells. The origin of the receptors is a human patient with villitis of unknown etiology; the placental T cells may come from both mother and fetus.

This clone is classed as large (0.1 to 1%). The rearrangement uses TRBV9 and TRBJ2-3; D gene uncertain. The V end was cut by 0 bases, the J end by 4 bases, with 3 bases between. The germline V gene has CDR1 SGDLS and CDR2 YYNGEE. The CDR3 covers 12 residues. The CDR3, as DNA: TGTGCCAGCAGCGTAGACTCAGATACGCAGTATTTT. Its protein is CASSVDSDTQYF.

This clone is labeled large. Within the sample, other DNA sequences also encode this same CDR3. The gene calls are TRBV19 and TRBJ2-1; 8 bases match TRBD1. The CDR3 loop spans 14 amino acids. Germline-derived CDR1 and CDR2 are LNHDA and SQIVND (reference sequence). With V trimmed by 10 bases and J by 6 bases, 11 bases remained unmatched. The CDR3 nucleotides read TGTGCCACCCAGTTGAACAGGGGGTTCAATGAGCAGTTCTTC. As protein: CATQLNRGFNEQFF. Combining the CDR3 with reference TRBV19 and TRBJ2-1 gives the whole variable domain DGGITQSPKYLFRKEGQNVTLSCEQNLNHDAMYWYRQDPGQGLRLIYYSQIVNDFQKGDIAEGYSVSREKKESFPLTVTSAQKNPTAFYLCATQLNRGFNEQFFGPGTRLTVL.

V gene TRBV6-5 combines with J gene TRBJ2-5, with unresolved D. Trimming took off 6 bases at V and 1 base at J, with 15 bases between the two ends. The germline V gene has CDR1 MNHEY and CDR2 SVGAGI. CDR3 length: 15 amino acids. This chain's CDR3 is CASSPTSRTQETQYF. The CDR3 DNA reads as TGTGCCAGCAGCCCCACTTCTAGGACCCAAGAGACCCAGTACTTC.

By share of the sample, this clone is large. The rearrangement joins TRBV27 to TRBJ1-4; D is unresolved. The germline V gene encodes CDR1 MNHEY and CDR2 SMNVEV (reference sequence). This CDR3 region has 15 residues. V lost 5 bases, J lost 10 bases, and 20 bases lay in between. The CDR3 is CASSPVLRGEGKLFF. The CDR3 bases are TGTGCCAGCAGTCCCGTGCTGCGTGGGGAAGGAAAACTGTTTTTT.

The count of this clone is one. J is TRBJ2-5 and V is TRBV2, with TRBD1 matching over 8 bases. The CDR3 covers 14 residues. Germline lookup yields CDR1 SNHLY and CDR2 FYNNEI. After removal of 8 bases from V and 4 bases from J, the junction contained 9 bases not matched to a gene. The CDR3 bases are TGTGCCAGCGTTGTGAGACAGGGGTCAGAGACCCAGTACTTC. This encodes CASVVRQGSETQYF.

The rearrangement links TRBV3-1 (or the pseudogene TRBV3-2) to TRBJ2-3; 14 bases are a match to TRBD2. The germline V gene encodes CDR1 LGHDT and CDR2 YNNKEL (reference sequence). The CDR3 has 14 residues. V trimming: 8 bases; J trimming: 5 bases; junction bases outside the gene matches: 3. The CDR3 region is CASGTSGSIDTQYF. CDR3 nucleotide sequence: TGTGCCAGCGGGACTAGCGGGAGTATAGATACGCAGTATTTT.

The chain combines TRBV29-1 with TRBJ2-2; 8 bases align to TRBD1. Germline assignment: CDR1 SQVTM and CDR2 ANQGSEA. This CDR3 region has 14 residues. With 4 bases clipped from V and 6 bases from J, the junction kept 7 bases outside the gene matches. CDR3 nucleotide sequence: TGCAGCGTTGGTGATCAGGGGGCGGCCGGGGAGCTGTTTTTT. Translated, it gives CSVGDQGAAGELFF.

This clone is judged large (0.1 to 1%). V and J are TRBV29-1 and TRBJ2-7, with D unresolved. The CDR3 loop spans 12 amino acids. Germline CDR1 is SQVTM and CDR2 is ANQGSEA. Trimming stripped 4 bases from V and 4 bases from J, with 11 bases between. The CDR3 protein is CSVGSRKYEQYF. Here the CDR3 DNA reads TGCAGCGTTGGGAGCCGGAAGTACGAGCAGTACTTC.

The J gene is TRBJ1-1, the V gene TRBV6-5; D gene unclear. Trimming cost V 2 bases and J 3 bases, with 7 bases left between them. The CDR3 has 13 amino acids. Germline-derived CDR1 and CDR2 are MNHEY and SVGAGI. This CDR3 is CASSYGRYTEAFF. The CDR3 DNA follows: TGTGCCAGCAGTTACGGCAGATACACTGAAGCTTTCTTT.

The chain uses TRBV5-4 and TRBJ2-7, with 7 nucleotides matching TRBD2. After removal of 0 bases from V and 4 bases from J, the junction contained 7 bases not matched to a gene. Per germline, CDR1 SGHNT and CDR2 YYREEE (reference sequence). This CDR3 contains 15 residues. CDR3 nucleotide sequence: TGTGCCAGCAGCTTGGGAGTAGCGGGCCTGTACGAGCAGTACTTC. It translates to CASSLGVAGLYEQYF. The full variable domain, with the rest looked up from reference TRBV5-4 and TRBJ2-7, is ETGVTQSPTHLIKTRGQQVTLRCSSQSGHNTVSWYQQALGQGPQFIFQYYREEENGRGNFPPRFSGLQFPNYSSELNVNALELDDSALYLCASSLGVAGLYEQYFGPGTRLTVT.